The clone carrying this T cell receptor (beta chain) was recorded a few times. The target antigen is unknown. This CDR3 is built from 15 residues. The V and J ends lost 2 bases and 9 bases, in that order; junction bases with no gene match: 8. In germline, CDR1 is MNHEY, CDR2 SMNVEV (reference sequence). These data are taken from a study of siplizumab effects on memory and regulatory T cells. Findings and limits, study-wide: Suppression by proliferating Tregs derived from siplizumab cultures was not verified.

Per sample, the assay covered 95,000 to 100,000 TCR templates. This table comes from immunoSEQ multiplex PCR, and its TCRdb copy is limited to in-frame clones, with some not included. The sample lists approximately 13,000 clones; 30% to 40% were seen once. Mixed lymphocyte reaction cells were cocultured at 37°C for about six days. The rearrangement links TRBV27 to TRBJ2-1; 9 bases are shared with TRBD2. This TCR derives from a human donor in good health; the cells came from an allogeneic mixed lymphocyte reaction. Input material: CFSE-low (dividing) CD8+ T cells sorted from an allogeneic mixed lymphocyte reaction. In DNA, the CDR3 is TGTGCCAGCAGTTTACTCGCGGGAGGGGCGGGTGAGCAGTTCTTC. Its translation: CASSLLAGGAGEQFF.